The 30 T cell receptor beta chains presented below share a single source sample, sequenced in a study of CD8+CD57+ T cells in acquired aplastic anemia. Patients selected for sequencing had displayed CD8+CD57+ cell expansion by flow cytometry. TCR beta VDJ and CDR3 were profiled, and genomic DNA was the template. One entry per CDR3 protein results from TCRdb running MiXCR on the reads. The sample carries about 240,000 distinct CDR3 sequences, 47% recorded once. Sequenced: sorted CD4+, CD8+, or CD8+CD57+ T cells (not recorded which) from PBMCs. Receptors were obtained from a human donor with aplastic anemia.

Regarding this clonotype: A clone one base away is much larger, so this may be a read error. The gene calls are TRBV14 and TRBJ1-3, with D uncertain. Germline lookup yields CDR1 SGHDN and CDR2 FVKESK. Trimming shortened V by 1 base and J by 9 bases, and 16 bases separated the two germline ends. The CDR3 is 15 amino acids. The CDR3 spells CASSQVAGDRSTIYF. The CDR3 coding sequence is TGTGCCAGCAGCCAAGTCGCCGGGGATCGAAGCACCATATATTTT.

This clonotype was picked up many times. The chain employs TRBV28 and TRBJ1-1; unclear D gene. Trimming shortened V by 2 bases and J by 1 base, and 5 bases separated the two germline ends. This CDR3 region has 13 residues. Germline V CDR1 and CDR2: MDHEN, SYDVKM. The DNA for the CDR3 is TGTGCCAGCAGTTTAAGCAGGAACACTGAAGCTTTCTTT. It yields the protein CASSLSRNTEAFF.

This clonotype was detected a few times. The chain's CDR3 is CASSQDTSPASFRKDTDTQYF. The CDR3 DNA is TGCGCCAGCAGCCAAGATACTTCCCCGGCTTCCTTCCGGAAAGACACAGATACGCAGTATTTT. This chain links TRBV4-1 with TRBJ2-3, with unresolved D. This CDR3 comprises 21 residues. Germline lookup yields CDR1 MGHRA and CDR2 YSYEKL. The V end lost 0 bases, the J end lost 2 bases, and 27 bases lay between the germline ends.

There are many counts of this clonotype. This chain connects TRBV7-9 to TRBJ1-2; D gene unclear. This CDR3 is built from 14 residues. V was pared by 1 base and J by 6 bases, with 12 bases between. The germline CDR1 and CDR2 sequences are SEHNR and FQNEAQ (reference sequence). The DNA of the CDR3 is TGTGCCAGCAGCTTAGGGGGTATGAGGGATGGCTACACCTTC. Residues: CASSLGGMRDGYTF. The entire variable domain, with the rest obtained from reference TRBV7-9 and TRBJ1-2, is as follows: DTGVSQNPRHKITKRGQNVTFRCDPISEHNRLYWYRQTLGQGPEFLTYFQNEAQLEKSRLLSDRFSAERPKGSFSTLEIQRTEQGDSAMYLCASSLGGMRDGYTFGSGTRLTVV.

The genes are TRBV2 and TRBJ1-2; maybe TRBD1 (5 bases). The V end lost 6 bases, the J end lost 6 bases, and 14 bases lay between the germline ends. The CDR3 has 13 amino acids. Germline V gene sequence: CDR1 SNHLY, CDR2 FYNNEI. The CDR3 spells CASRETDIHGYTF. The CDR3 DNA reads as TGTGCCAGCAGGGAGACGGACATCCATGGCTACACCTTC.

V usage is TRBV19 and J usage is TRBJ1-2; D is unresolved. V shed 3 bases and J shed 5 bases, with 10 bases lying between them. CDR3 size: 13 residues. In germline, CDR1 is LNHDA, CDR2 SQIVND (reference sequence). This chain's CDR3 is CASSIFSGYGYTF. For the CDR3, the DNA is TGTGCCAGTAGTATCTTTTCGGGGTATGGCTACACCTTC.

This clonotype was counted ten times or more. This sequence joins TRBV7-2 and TRBJ1-4; TRBD1 agrees at 8 bases. The V and J ends lost 5 bases and 3 bases, in that order; junction bases with no gene match: 5. Germline V gene lookup returns CDR1 SGHTA and CDR2 FQGNSA. The CDR3 sequence is 15 residues long. DNA for the CDR3: TGTGCCAGCAGCCTCGACAGGGGACCTAATGAAAAACTGTTTTTT. Its protein product is CASSLDRGPNEKLFF.

This clonotype was observed many times. The J gene is TRBJ1-1, the V gene TRBV20-1, with a possible D match to TRBD1 (5 bases). The CDR3 runs to 11 residues. In germline, CDR1 is DFQATT, CDR2 SNEGSKA (reference sequence). As DNA, the CDR3 is TGCAGCCCGGAGAGGGGCACTGAAGCTTTCTTT. Amino acids: CSPERGTEAFF.

This clonotype was detected ten times or more. The chain couples TRBV25-1 to TRBJ1-5; D perhaps matches TRBD1 (5 bases). The V and J ends lost 3 bases and 2 bases respectively, with 11 bases between them. Germline V gene sequence: CDR1 MGHDK, CDR2 SYGVNS. The CDR3 length is 15 residues. The CDR3 loop reads CASSDRAMGNQPQHF. CDR3 nucleotide sequence: TGTGCCAGCAGTGACAGGGCAATGGGCAATCAGCCCCAGCATTTT.

The chain couples TRBV24-1 to TRBJ2-3; unclear D gene. The CDR3 contains 15 residues. The germline V gene encodes CDR1 KGHDR and CDR2 SFDVKD. The germline V and J ends were trimmed by 4 bases and 3 bases, with 13 bases remaining between them. CDR3 DNA: TGTGCCACCAGTGACCTAAATGAACTGACAGATACGCAGTATTTT. Translated: CATSDLNELTDTQYF.

The sample holds many counts of this clonotype. V and J are TRBV27 and TRBJ1-2; D uncertain. Germline V lookup: CDR1 MNHEY, CDR2 SMNVEV (reference sequence). Deletions cut 5 bases from V and 4 bases from J, with 11 bases between. The CDR3 sequence is 13 residues long. In nucleotides, the CDR3 is TGTGCCAGCAGTCCGGGCCTAATCTATGGCTACACCTTC. Amino acid sequence: CASSPGLIYGYTF.

This clonotype was observed many times. The gene calls are TRBV14 and TRBJ1-1; TRBD1 is a possible D gene (6 bases). The germline gives CDR1 SGHDN, CDR2 FVKESK. This CDR3 is 15 amino acids long. The germline V and J ends were trimmed by 0 bases and 4 bases, with 12 bases remaining between them. The CDR3, as DNA: TGTGCCAGCAGCCAAGATTGGGGGCAGAGCACTGAAGCTTTCTTT. This encodes CASSQDWGQSTEAFF.

This clonotype turned up a few times. The chain carries TRBV5-1 and TRBJ1-1, with D hard to call. The V end lost 2 bases, the J end lost 1 base, and 6 bases lay between the germline ends. Germline V gives CDR1 SGHRS, CDR2 YFSETQ. The CDR3 has 13 residues. CDR3 DNA: TGCGCCAGCAGCTTCGGAGAGAACACTGAAGCTTTCTTT. This sequence encodes CASSFGENTEAFF.

As concerns this clonotype: Compared with germline, one end of the junction differs, possibly owing to a read error. CDR3 loop: CASSLAEGERETQYF. In DNA form, the CDR3 reads TGTGCTAGCAGCTTAGCGGAGGGGGAGAGGGAGACCCAGTACTTC. V and J are TRBV7-9 and TRBJ2-5; the D gene could be TRBD1 or TRBD2 (6 bases each). There are 15 residues in the CDR3. CDR1 is SEHNR and CDR2 is FQNEAQ in the germline V gene (reference sequence).

In the case of this clonotype: This sequence may be a read error, since a much larger clone differs from it by one base. The conserved phenylalanine or tryptophan normally closing the CDR3 is absent here, so this likely arose from a read error. This chain uses TRBV11-2 with TRBJ2-1; perhaps D is TRBD1 or TRBD2 (6 bases each). This CDR3 is built from 14 residues. Trimming took off 1 base at V and 9 bases at J, with 13 bases between the two ends. Per the germline V gene, CDR1 is SGHAT and CDR2 is FQNNGV. The chain's CDR3 is CASSLVLKGGEQFS. The DNA of the CDR3 is TGTGCCAGCAGCTTAGTTCTGAAGGGGGGTGAGCAGTTCTCC.

The J gene is TRBJ1-2, the V gene TRBV30, with 10 bases fitting TRBD1. This CDR3 spans 13 amino acids. Losses at the gene ends were 2 bases for V and 8 bases for J; bases not matched to a gene: 5. CDR1 and CDR2 (germline): GTSNPN, SVGIG (reference sequence). CDR3 DNA sequence: TGTGCCTGGAGTTACGGGACAGGGGACGGCTACACCTTC. Protein product: CAWSYGTGDGYTF. The whole variable domain, remainder taken from reference TRBV30 and TRBJ1-2, is SQTIHQWPATLVQPVGSPLSLECTVEGTSNPNLYWYRQAAGRGLQLLFYSVGIGQISSEVPQNLSASRPQDRQFILSSKKLLLSDSGFYLCAWSYGTGDGYTFGSGTRLTVV.

This clonotype is a singleton in its sample. A much larger clone differs by one base, so this may be a read error. V usage is TRBV11-2 and J usage is TRBJ2-5; D tentatively fits TRBD1 or TRBD2 (6 bases each). There are 13 residues in the CDR3. The V gene's germline CDR1 is SGHAT and CDR2 FQNNGV. The CDR3 region is CANSQIGGETQYF. In DNA form, the CDR3 reads TGTGCCAACAGCCAAATAGGGGGGGAGACCCAGTACTTC.

About this clonotype: The junction shows a germline mismatch at one end, possibly a read error. The chain carries TRBV5-1 and TRBJ1-6; 9 bases match TRBD1. Germline V gives CDR1 SGHRS, CDR2 YFSETQ. There are 15 residues in the CDR3. CDR3 bases: TGCGCCAGCAGTTTGGGGACAGGGCAAAATTCACCCCTCCACTTT. Translating gives CASSLGTGQNSPLHF.

This chain links TRBV29-1 with TRBJ2-1, with 8 bases aligning to TRBD2. This CDR3 region has 13 residues. Germline trimming cut 6 bases from V and 9 bases from J; bases unmatched to any gene: 10. The germline V gene has CDR1 SQVTM and CDR2 ANQGSEA. The chain's CDR3 is CSVATGGRGEQFF. The DNA for the CDR3 is TGCAGCGTCGCCACGGGGGGGCGGGGTGAGCAGTTCTTC.

The table lists this clonotype with a few counts. The chain carries TRBV5-1 and TRBJ1-1; D not certain. From germline, CDR1 is SGHRS and CDR2 YFSETQ. The CDR3 spans 17 residues. Trimming removed 2 bases at V and 1 base at J, with 18 bases between. CDR3 nucleotides: TGCGCCAGCAGCTTAAAACCCCGGGAACCAGAGAACACTGAAGCTTTCTTT. It specifies CASSLKPREPENTEAFF.

As to this clonotype: As the CDR3 is not closed by the conserved phenylalanine or tryptophan, this likely results from a read error. V and J are TRBV4-1 and TRBJ2-7, with D uncertain. The length of the CDR3 is 12 residues. Germline V lookup: CDR1 MGHRA, CDR2 YSYEKL. V dropped 10 bases and J dropped 6 bases, with 16 bases sitting between them. This chain's CDR3 is CATGPEIGEQYS. The CDR3, as DNA: TGCGCCACCGGGCCAGAAATCGGCGAGCAGTACTCC.

There are many counts of this clonotype. The chain has TRBV7-9 and TRBJ1-2, with 7 bases lining up with TRBD1. The germline V gene encodes CDR1 SEHNR and CDR2 FQNEAQ (reference sequence). The CDR3 loop spans 15 amino acids. V was pared by 6 bases and J by 4 bases, with 11 bases of the junction left unmatched. The CDR3 loop reads CASRPEGGFTYGYTF. The CDR3 nucleotides read TGTGCCAGCAGACCCGAAGGGGGCTTTACCTATGGCTACACCTTC. Full variable domain (rest looked up from reference TRBV7-9 and TRBJ1-2): DTGVSQNPRHKITKRGQNVTFRCDPISEHNRLYWYRQTLGQGPEFLTYFQNEAQLEKSRLLSDRFSAERPKGSFSTLEIQRTEQGDSAMYLCASRPEGGFTYGYTFGSGTRLTVV.

In the case of this clonotype: A clone one base away is much larger, so this may be a read error. CDR3: CANSLNGQVGHEQYF. The CDR3, as DNA: TGTGCCAACAGTTTAAACGGCCAGGTGGGACACGAGCAGTACTTC. The chain links TRBV6-6 to TRBJ2-7; D tentatively fits TRBD1 or TRBD2 (5 bases each). Germline CDR1 is MNHNY and CDR2 is SVGAGI (reference sequence). The CDR3 spans 15 residues.

This clonotype has more than one count but fewer than ten. The V gene is TRBV30, the J gene TRBJ2-3; 10 positions agree with TRBD2. The ends lost 4 bases at V and 5 bases at J; junction bases unmatched: 9. Germline V gene sequence: CDR1 GTSNPN, CDR2 SVGIG (reference sequence). The CDR3 runs to 15 residues. The CDR3 region has the DNA TGTGCCTGGACCCCCCTAGCGGGAGTGGGAGATACGCAGTATTTT. It is translated as CAWTPLAGVGDTQYF.

This clonotype was counted a single time. The final CDR3 position lacks the conserved phenylalanine or tryptophan, pointing to a likely read error. The chain has TRBV7-7 and TRBJ2-1; D remains unclear. Germline V gene sequence: CDR1 SSHAT, CDR2 FNYEAQ (reference sequence). The CDR3 length is 13 residues. The CDR3 sequence: CASSLAPQSEQFS. Written as DNA, the CDR3 is TGTGCTAGCAGCTTAGCTCCGCAATCAGAGCAGTTCTCC.

The V call is TRBV19, the J call TRBJ1-1; D ambiguous. Germline assignment: CDR1 LNHDA and CDR2 SQIVND (reference sequence). V was shortened by 6 bases and J by 8 bases, with 19 bases between the two germline ends. CDR3 length: 14 residues. The CDR3 is CASRNLPSTREAFF. The CDR3 nucleotides read TGTGCCAGTAGAAATTTGCCCTCGACAAGAGAAGCTTTCTTT.

This clonotype was counted only a few times. The gene calls are TRBV9 and TRBJ1-6; 9 bases align to TRBD1. Germline loops: CDR1 SGDLS, CDR2 YYNGEE. The CDR3 spans 16 residues. Trimming removed 4 bases from V and 6 bases from J; junction bases left unmatched: 8. The DNA for the CDR3 is TGTGCCAGCAGCCGAGGACAGGGGCCCTTTAATTCACCCCTCCACTTT. Translating it yields CASSRGQGPFNSPLHF.

The V and J genes are TRBV2 and TRBJ1-5; 7 nucleotides agree with TRBD1. The CDR3 totals 15 residues. Trimming took 1 base from V and 4 from J; bases not matched to a gene: 4. Looked up from germline, CDR1 is SNHLY and CDR2 is FYNNEI. CDR3 residues: CASSEGQGENQPQHF. The CDR3 DNA reads as TGTGCCAGCAGTGAAGGGCAGGGGGAGAATCAGCCCCAGCATTTT.

The chain links TRBV7-9 to TRBJ1-1; D is unclear. Per the germline V gene, CDR1 is SEHNR and CDR2 is FQNEAQ (reference sequence). V was trimmed by 5 bases and J by 0 bases, leaving 7 bases between them. This CDR3 is built from 13 residues. This CDR3 is CASSPDLNTEAFF. The CDR3 bases are TGTGCCAGCAGCCCCGATCTGAACACTGAAGCTTTCTTT. Complete variable domain (other parts from reference TRBV7-9 and TRBJ1-1): DTGVSQNPRHKITKRGQNVTFRCDPISEHNRLYWYRQTLGQGPEFLTYFQNEAQLEKSRLLSDRFSAERPKGSFSTLEIQRTEQGDSAMYLCASSPDLNTEAFFGQGTRLTVV.

This clonotype was counted ten times or more. V usage is TRBV7-9 and J usage is TRBJ1-1; D gene unclear. This CDR3 contains 14 residues. Germline assignment: CDR1 SEHNR and CDR2 FQNEAQ (reference sequence). V gave up 4 bases and J gave up 0 bases, with 9 bases separating them. CDR3 loop: CASSSSTVNTEAFF. The CDR3 nucleotides are TGTGCCAGCAGCTCGTCGACGGTGAACACTGAAGCTTTCTTT.